The sequence of this T cell receptor beta chain was determined in a study of radiotherapy plus CTLA-4 blockade in lung cancer. This CDR3 region has 17 residues. Remarks on this clone: Its matching antigen is unknown.

The data were produced by immunoSEQ multiplex PCR, yet TCRdb's version contains in-frame clones alone and is incomplete. The table includes about 90,000 clones, about 85% detected once. Whole-study results and caveats: In blood, TCR clones derived from the tumor expanded after radiotherapy plus ipilimumab.

The receptor's source is a human donor with non-small cell lung cancer that progressed on radiotherapy plus ipilimumab. This chain links TRBV21-1 with TRBJ2-2; TRBD2 is the table's D call, not checked against the DNA. TRBV21-1 is a known pseudogene. Sequenced material: peripheral blood, taken from a patient treated with radiotherapy plus ipilimumab. The CDR3 region has the DNA TGTGCCAGCAGCGCCCGTTGGAGAAGGGAGGGCACCGGGGAGCTGTTTTTT. It specifies CASSARWRREGTGELFF.